This T cell receptor (beta chain) was profiled in a study of T cells in Graves' hyperthyroidism and ophthalmopathy. Study context: Upon initial diagnosis and before any treatment, peripheral blood was collected.

Each patient was aged 18 to 65 and had newly diagnosed hyperthyroidism of under 2 months' duration. Patients with uncontrolled infections, other autoimmune diseases, pregnancy or lactation were excluded. In the case of this clonotype: The antigen remains undetermined.

Amplification of TCR beta CDR3 regions used RNA as the template. The study used the HTBI primer set for a first-round RT-PCR of the TCR CDR3. TCRdb ran MiXCR on the multiplex PCR reads and lists one entry per CDR3 protein. Of about 200,000 distinct CDR3 sequences in the sample, less than 20% were seen once. The V end was cut by 5 bases, the J end by 5 bases, with 6 bases between. CDR3 length: 11 amino acids. Germline loops: CDR1 DFQATT, CDR2 SNEGSKA (reference sequence). Study-wide findings and caveats: Among thyroid clonotypes expanded above 0.001, most also appeared in blood.

The sequenced sample consisted of blood. The TCR originated in a woman in her forties or fifties with Graves' hyperthyroidism. The chain recombines TRBV20-1 with TRBJ2-2; D gene unclear. The CDR3 protein is CSARRTGELFF. CDR3 in DNA: TGCAGTGCTCGACGGACCGGGGAGCTGTTTTTT.